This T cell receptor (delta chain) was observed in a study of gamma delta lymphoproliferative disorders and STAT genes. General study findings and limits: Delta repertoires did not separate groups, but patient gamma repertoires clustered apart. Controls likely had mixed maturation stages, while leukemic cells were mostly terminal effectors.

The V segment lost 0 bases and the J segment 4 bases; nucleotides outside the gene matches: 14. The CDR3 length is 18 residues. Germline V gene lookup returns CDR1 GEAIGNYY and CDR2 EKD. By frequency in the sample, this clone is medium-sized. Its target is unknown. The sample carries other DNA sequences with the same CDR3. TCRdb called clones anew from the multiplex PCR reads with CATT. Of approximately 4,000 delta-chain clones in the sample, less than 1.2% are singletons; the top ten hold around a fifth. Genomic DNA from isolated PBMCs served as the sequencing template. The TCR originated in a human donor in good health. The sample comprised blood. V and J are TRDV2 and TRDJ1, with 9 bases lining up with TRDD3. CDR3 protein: CACDTVGTGGLSGDKLIF. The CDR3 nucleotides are TGTGCCTGTGACACCGTGGGTACTGGGGGACTAAGTGGCGATAAACTCATCTTT.